These 22 T cell receptor beta chains were sequenced from one sample in a study of T cell repertoires in cytomegalovirus infection. TCRdb itself ran the reads through MiXCR, one entry per CDR3 protein. The table records approximately 280,000 distinct CDR3 sequences, under 25% of them present only once. No antigen has been assigned to these receptors. The source was cultured PBMCs, collected from culture after CMV antigen stimulation. All receptors derive from a human donor in good health (CMV status not recorded). Some clones in this sample may be carry-over from other donors' samples.

The chain carries TRBV28 and TRBJ2-5; no firm D call. Germline values: CDR1 MDHEN, CDR2 SYDVKM. This CDR3 comprises 15 residues. V lost 5 bases to trimming and J lost 1 base, with 14 bases between them. Here the CDR3 DNA reads TGTGCCAGCAGTCCGCCTGACATCTCCCAAGAGACCCAGTACTTC. As protein: CASSPPDISQETQYF.

The V call is TRBV9, the J call TRBJ1-1; D remains unclear. Germline V gene sequence: CDR1 SGDLS, CDR2 YYNGEE. The V gene lost 5 bases and the J gene lost 7 bases, with 6 bases spanning the gap. This CDR3 is built from 10 residues. CDR3 DNA sequence: TGTGCCAGCAGGACTCATGAAGCTTTCTTT. Translating gives CASRTHEAFF.

This clonotype has only a few counts. The V and J genes are TRBV11-3 and TRBJ2-2; D possibly corresponds to TRBD2 (6 bases). In germline, CDR1 is SGHNT, CDR2 YENEEA. V was cut by 3 bases and J by 1 base, with 9 bases left in between. The CDR3 totals 15 residues. The chain's CDR3 is CASSFSSVNTGELFF. CDR3 DNA: TGTGCCAGCAGCTTTTCTAGCGTGAACACCGGGGAGCTGTTTTTT.

This clonotype was seen at least ten times. J is TRBJ2-1 and V is TRBV7-2; no firm D call. The V end lost 6 bases, the J end lost 0 bases, and 15 bases lay between the germline ends. Germline-derived CDR1 and CDR2 are SGHTA and FQGNSA. The length of the CDR3 is 16 residues. For the CDR3, the DNA is TGTGCCAGCAGTCCCGCCCCCCTGGGCTCCTACAATGAGCAGTTCTTC. It translates to CASSPAPLGSYNEQFF.

This clonotype was detected a few times. This chain connects TRBV6-6 to TRBJ2-7; possible D gene TRBD2, 6 bases. The V end was cut by 5 bases, the J end by 0 bases, with 14 bases between. There are 15 residues in the CDR3. Germline-derived CDR1 and CDR2 are MNHNY and SVGAGI (reference sequence). This CDR3 is CASSPSFGGSYEQYF. CDR3 in DNA: TGTGCCAGCAGTCCCTCCTTCGGGGGCTCCTACGAGCAGTACTTC.

The CDR3 DNA is TGTGCCAGCAGCTGGACTAGCGGGACCTACGAGCAGTACGTC. This encodes CASSWTSGTYEQYV. The chain employs TRBV2 and TRBJ2-7; TRBD2 aligns across 12 bases. The trim removed 6 bases at V and 2 bases at J, leaving 2 bases unmatched. The CDR3 covers 14 residues. In germline, CDR1 is SNHLY, CDR2 FYNNEI.

The sample holds a few counts of this clonotype. V and J are TRBV19 and TRBJ1-2; weak D call: TRBD1 (5 bases). Germline lookup yields CDR1 LNHDA and CDR2 SQIVND (reference sequence). CDR3 length equals 13 residues. Trimming pared 6 bases from V and 8 bases from J, leaving 16 bases between. In DNA form, the CDR3 reads TGTGCCAGTAGCCGAGAGGGGAGAGGCGGCTACACCTTC. This sequence encodes CASSREGRGGYTF.

This sequence joins TRBV3-1 and TRBJ2-5; 8 bases line up with TRBD2. The CDR3 totals 14 residues. V shed 1 base and J 5 bases; nucleotides not matched to a gene: 3. CDR1 is LGHDT, CDR2 YNNKEL, per germline (reference sequence). CDR3 residues: CASSQAAGDETQYF. DNA of the CDR3: TGTGCCAGCAGCCAAGCAGCGGGAGACGAGACCCAGTACTTC.

The gene calls are TRBV19 and TRBJ1-2; 10 bases map to TRBD1. V lost 4 bases to trimming and J lost 2 bases; unmatched junction nucleotides: 1. This CDR3 is 14 amino acids long. Looked up from germline, CDR1 is LNHDA and CDR2 is SQIVND (reference sequence). The CDR3 nucleotides are TGTGCCAGTAGTACGGACAGGGGGAACTATGGCTACACCTTC. Its translation is CASSTDRGNYGYTF.

This clonotype was picked up a small number of times. The CDR3 reads CASSKRGQGGNEQFF. The CDR3 bases are TGTGCCAGCAGCAAGAGGGGACAGGGGGGCAATGAGCAGTTCTTC. This chain links TRBV7-9 with TRBJ2-1; TRBD1 aligns across 11 bases. This CDR3 spans 15 amino acids. V dropped 5 bases and J dropped 6; count of bases not matched to a gene: 6. CDR1 is SEHNR, CDR2 FQNEAQ, per germline (reference sequence).

The chain uses TRBV12-3 or TRBV12-4 and TRBJ2-2, with a possible D match to TRBD1 (5 bases). V dropped 3 bases and J dropped 4 bases, with 6 bases sitting between them. The CDR3 sequence is 13 residues long. The CDR3 loop is CASSFRATGELFF. CDR3 sequence (DNA): TGTGCCAGCAGTTTCAGGGCCACCGGGGAGCTGTTTTTT.

The rearrangement links TRBV6-5 to TRBJ1-2, with a possible D match to TRBD1 (6 bases). V gave up 8 bases and J gave up 7 bases, with 23 bases separating them. The germline V gene encodes CDR1 MNHEY and CDR2 SVGAGI. This CDR3 comprises 15 residues. The CDR3 DNA follows: TGTGCCAGCTTAGGCAGGGGCGGGAGTGATGCTGGCTACACCTTC. Its protein product is CASLGRGGSDAGYTF.

This sequence joins TRBV20-1 and TRBJ2-1; 10 nucleotides line up with TRBD2. The length of the CDR3 is 14 residues. The germline CDR1 and CDR2 sequences are DFQATT and SNEGSKA (reference sequence). Trimming cost V 3 bases and J 6 bases; bases outside gene matches: 5. The CDR3 loop is CSASPSGSPNEQFF. CDR3 nucleotides: TGCAGTGCTAGCCCTAGCGGGAGTCCCAATGAGCAGTTCTTC.

The chain combines TRBV6-2 or TRBV6-3 with TRBJ2-3; no clear D gene. Germline V lookup: CDR1 MNHEY, CDR2 SVGEGT. The length of the CDR3 is 14 residues. Trimming left V 7 bases short and J 0 bases short, with 11 bases between. This CDR3 reads CASKETWSTDTQYF. The CDR3 DNA is TGTGCCAGCAAGGAGACATGGAGCACAGATACGCAGTATTTT.

This clonotype has ten or more counts. The V call is TRBV7-8, the J call TRBJ2-7; D might be TRBD2 (5 bases). Germline CDR1 is SGHVS and CDR2 is FQNEAQ. This CDR3 has 15 amino acids. V lost 6 bases and J 6 bases, leaving 21 bases between the germline ends. The CDR3 DNA follows: TGTGCCAGCAGTCTGGAGGACCTTCCGTACGCCGAGCAGTACTTC. It yields the protein CASSLEDLPYAEQYF.

This clonotype has ten or more counts. The chain employs TRBV7-2 and TRBJ2-7; D call uncertain. V gave up 5 bases and J gave up 2 bases, with 19 bases separating them. The CDR3 is 16 amino acids. Per germline, CDR1 SGHTA and CDR2 FQGNSA. The CDR3 bases are TGTGCCAGCAGCCCCAATTCCGGGCCATTCACCTACGAGCAGTACTTC. Its protein product is CASSPNSGPFTYEQYF.

The rearrangement uses TRBV20-1 and TRBJ1-2; 7 bases fit TRBD1. CDR3 length equals 14 residues. With V trimmed by 4 bases and J by 4 bases, 9 bases remained unmatched. Germline V gives CDR1 DFQATT, CDR2 SNEGSKA (reference sequence). The CDR3 here is CSAISGTAPYGYTF. DNA of the CDR3: TGCAGTGCTATATCCGGGACAGCCCCCTATGGCTACACCTTC.

The rearrangement uses TRBV14 and TRBJ2-5; 12 bases fit TRBD2. Looked up from germline, CDR1 is SGHDN and CDR2 is FVKESK. This CDR3 is 15 amino acids long. Losses at the gene ends were 4 bases for V and 5 bases for J; bases not matched to a gene: 5. Here the CDR3 DNA reads TGTGCCAGCAGCCCCGAGACTAGCGGGAGTGAGACCCAGTACTTC. This translates into CASSPETSGSETQYF.

The chain employs TRBV28 and TRBJ1-2; the D is unclear. CDR1 is MDHEN, CDR2 SYDVKM, per germline. V gave up 6 bases and J gave up 7 bases, with 15 bases separating them. This CDR3 region has 13 residues. CDR3 residues: CASRSTVSVGYTF. CDR3 sequence (DNA): TGTGCCAGCAGGTCGACGGTGTCGGTTGGCTACACCTTC.

This chain connects TRBV7-2 to TRBJ1-1; D may be TRBD1 (6 bases). The CDR3 sequence is 16 residues long. Germline V gene sequence: CDR1 SGHTA, CDR2 FQGNSA. V was trimmed by 2 bases and J by 0 bases, leaving 13 bases between them. For the CDR3, the DNA is TGTGCCAGCAGCTTATGGTTGGACAGTTTGAACACTGAAGCTTTCTTT. It translates to CASSLWLDSLNTEAFF.

This clonotype appeared many times. The CDR3 DNA is TGTGCCAGCAGAGATAGCGGGGACGGCGCAGATACGCAGTATTTT. This sequence encodes CASRDSGDGADTQYF. The rearrangement links TRBV12-3 or TRBV12-4 to TRBJ2-3; 8 bases match TRBD2. This CDR3 has 15 amino acids. Trimming at V came to 6 bases and at J to 4 bases, leaving 9 bases not matched to a gene.

This clonotype was seen many times. The V call is TRBV7-2, the J call TRBJ2-7, with TRBD2 identical over 9 bases. Germline lookup yields CDR1 SGHTA and CDR2 FQGNSA. This CDR3 spans 14 amino acids. Trimming took 3 bases from V and 7 from J; bases not matched to a gene: 7. CDR3 sequence (DNA): TGTGCCAGCAGCTTCGCTAGCGGGACGGGTGAGCAGTACGTC. Translated, it gives CASSFASGTGEQYV.